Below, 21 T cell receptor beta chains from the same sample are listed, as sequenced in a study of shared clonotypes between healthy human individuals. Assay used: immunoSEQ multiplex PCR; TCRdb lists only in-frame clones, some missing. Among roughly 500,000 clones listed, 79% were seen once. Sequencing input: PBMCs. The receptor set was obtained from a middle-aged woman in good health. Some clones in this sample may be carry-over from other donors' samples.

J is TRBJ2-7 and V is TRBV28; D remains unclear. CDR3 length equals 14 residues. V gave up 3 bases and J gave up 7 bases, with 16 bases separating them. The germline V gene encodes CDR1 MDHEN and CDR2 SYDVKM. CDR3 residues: CASSLELSPREQYF. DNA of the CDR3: TGTGCCAGCAGTTTGGAGCTCTCCCCGAGGGAGCAGTACTTC.

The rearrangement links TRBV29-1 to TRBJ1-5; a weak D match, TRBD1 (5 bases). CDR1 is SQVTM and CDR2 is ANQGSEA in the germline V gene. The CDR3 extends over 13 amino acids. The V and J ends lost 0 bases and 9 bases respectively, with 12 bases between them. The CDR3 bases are TGCAGCGTTGAAGATAATCAGGGAGGGCCCCAGCATTTT. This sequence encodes CSVEDNQGGPQHF.

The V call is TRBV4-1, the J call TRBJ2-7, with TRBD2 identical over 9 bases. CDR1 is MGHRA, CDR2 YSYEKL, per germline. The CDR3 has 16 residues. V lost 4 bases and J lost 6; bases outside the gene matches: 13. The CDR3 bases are TGCGCCAGCAGCCGGCAGGTAGCTAGCGGGACTGGCGAGCAGTACTTC. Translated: CASSRQVASGTGEQYF.

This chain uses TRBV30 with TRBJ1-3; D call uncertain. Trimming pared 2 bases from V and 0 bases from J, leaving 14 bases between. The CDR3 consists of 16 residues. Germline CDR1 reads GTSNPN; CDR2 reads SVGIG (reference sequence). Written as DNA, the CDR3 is TGTGCCTGGAGTCCTTACCGACCCAGCTCTGGAAACACCATATATTTT. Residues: CAWSPYRPSSGNTIYF.

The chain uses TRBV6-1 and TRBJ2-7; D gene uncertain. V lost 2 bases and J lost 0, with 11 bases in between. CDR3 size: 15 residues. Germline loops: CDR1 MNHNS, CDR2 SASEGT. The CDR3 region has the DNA TGTGCCAGCAGTGAATTAAACAGAAGCTCCTACGAGCAGTACTTC. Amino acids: CASSELNRSSYEQYF.

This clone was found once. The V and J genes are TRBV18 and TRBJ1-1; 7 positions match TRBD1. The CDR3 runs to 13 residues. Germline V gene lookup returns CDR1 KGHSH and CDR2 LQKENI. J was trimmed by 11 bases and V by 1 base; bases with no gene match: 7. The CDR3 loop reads CASSPQGAGSAFF. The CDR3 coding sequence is TGTGCCAGCTCACCACAGGGGGCCGGGTCGGCTTTCTTT.

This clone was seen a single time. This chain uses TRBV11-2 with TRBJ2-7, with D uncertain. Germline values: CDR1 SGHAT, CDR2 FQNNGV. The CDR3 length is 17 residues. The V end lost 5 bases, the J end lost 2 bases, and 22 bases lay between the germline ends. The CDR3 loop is CASSRSHTGDLPYEQYF. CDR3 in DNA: TGTGCCAGCAGCCGCAGTCATACGGGCGACTTACCCTACGAGCAGTACTTC.

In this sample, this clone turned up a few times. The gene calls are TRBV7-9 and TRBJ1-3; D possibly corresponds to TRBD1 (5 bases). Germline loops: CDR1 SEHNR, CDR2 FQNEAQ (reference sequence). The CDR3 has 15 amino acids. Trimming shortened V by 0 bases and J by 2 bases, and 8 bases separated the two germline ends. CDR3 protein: CASSLARGTGNTIYF. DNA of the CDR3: TGTGCCAGCAGCTTAGCGCGGGGGACTGGAAACACCATATATTTT.

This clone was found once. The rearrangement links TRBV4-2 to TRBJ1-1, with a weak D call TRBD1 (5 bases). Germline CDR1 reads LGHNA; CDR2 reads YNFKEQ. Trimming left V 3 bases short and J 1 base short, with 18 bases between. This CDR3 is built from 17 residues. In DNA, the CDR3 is TGTGCCAGCAGCCACACAACCGGTGGTGGGGGGAACACTGAAGCTTTCTTT. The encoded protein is CASSHTTGGGGNTEAFF.

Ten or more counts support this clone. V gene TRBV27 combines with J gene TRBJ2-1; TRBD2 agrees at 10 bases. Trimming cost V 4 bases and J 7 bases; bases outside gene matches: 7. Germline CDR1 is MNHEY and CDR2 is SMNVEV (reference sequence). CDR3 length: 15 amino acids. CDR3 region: CASSYLAGVWNEQFF. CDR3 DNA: TGTGCCAGCAGTTATCTAGCGGGAGTATGGAATGAGCAGTTCTTC.

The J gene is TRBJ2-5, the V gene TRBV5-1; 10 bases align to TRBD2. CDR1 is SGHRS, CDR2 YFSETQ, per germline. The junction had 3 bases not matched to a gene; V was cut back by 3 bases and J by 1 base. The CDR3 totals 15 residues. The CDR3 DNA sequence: TGCGCCAGCAGCTACACTAGCGGGACCCAAGAGACCCAGTACTTC. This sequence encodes CASSYTSGTQETQYF.

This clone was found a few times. In nucleotides, the CDR3 is TGTGCCAGCAGCCCCCAGGGGGCTTCTACCGGGGAGCTGTTTTTT. Translated: CASSPQGASTGELFF. The chain joins TRBV7-8 to TRBJ2-2, with 8 bases that match TRBD1. Unmatched junction bases numbered 7, after V lost 5 bases and J lost 5 bases. The V gene's germline CDR1 is SGHVS and CDR2 FQNEAQ. This CDR3 is built from 15 residues.

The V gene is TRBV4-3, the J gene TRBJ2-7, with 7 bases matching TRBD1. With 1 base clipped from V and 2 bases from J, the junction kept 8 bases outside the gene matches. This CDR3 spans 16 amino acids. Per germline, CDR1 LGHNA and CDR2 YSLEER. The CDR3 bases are TGCGCCAGCAGCCAAGGGCTGACAGGGCTCACCTACGAGCAGTACTTC. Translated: CASSQGLTGLTYEQYF.

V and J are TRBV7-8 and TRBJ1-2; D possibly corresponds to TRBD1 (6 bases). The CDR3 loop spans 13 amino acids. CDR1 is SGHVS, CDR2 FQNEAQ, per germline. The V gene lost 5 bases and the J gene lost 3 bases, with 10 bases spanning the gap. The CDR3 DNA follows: TGTGCCAGCAGCAAACAGGGCCACTATGGCTACACCTTC. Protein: CASSKQGHYGYTF.

The CDR3 bases are TGCGCCAGCAGCCAAGGCAGGGGCGTTGAGCTGTTTTTT. It specifies CASSQGRGVELFF. The chain couples TRBV4-1 to TRBJ2-2, with D possibly being TRBD1 (6 bases). Trimming cost V 1 base and J 11 bases, with 11 bases left between them. Germline V gene lookup returns CDR1 MGHRA and CDR2 YSYEKL. The CDR3 covers 13 residues.

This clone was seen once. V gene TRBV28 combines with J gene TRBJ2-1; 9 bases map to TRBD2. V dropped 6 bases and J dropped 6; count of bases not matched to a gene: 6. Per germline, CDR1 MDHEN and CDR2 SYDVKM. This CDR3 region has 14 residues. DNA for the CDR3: TGTGCCAGCAGCCAAAGCGGGAGGTCCAATGAGCAGTTCTTC. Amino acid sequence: CASSQSGRSNEQFF.

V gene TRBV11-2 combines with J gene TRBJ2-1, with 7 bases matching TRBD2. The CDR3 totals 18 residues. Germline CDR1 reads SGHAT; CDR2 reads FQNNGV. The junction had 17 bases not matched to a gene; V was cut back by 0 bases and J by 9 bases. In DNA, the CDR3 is TGTGCCAGCAGCTTAGATCGCCTTGGTGGCGGGAGACGGGGTGAGCAGTTCTTC. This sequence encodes CASSLDRLGGGRRGEQFF.

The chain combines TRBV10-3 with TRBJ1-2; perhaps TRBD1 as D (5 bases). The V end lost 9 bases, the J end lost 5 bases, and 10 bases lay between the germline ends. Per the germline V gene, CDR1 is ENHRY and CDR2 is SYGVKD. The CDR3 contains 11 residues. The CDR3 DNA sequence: TGTGCCATTTTCGACAGTTATGGCTACACCTTC. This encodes CAIFDSYGYTF.

The CDR3 nucleotides read TGTGCCAGCAGCTCCCAGCGGGAGGGTGGAGATACGCAGTATTTT. Its translation: CASSSQREGGDTQYF. The chain has TRBV5-6 and TRBJ2-3, with TRBD2 matching 10 bases. The CDR3 has 15 residues. After removal of 3 bases from V and 5 bases from J, the junction contained 6 bases not matched to a gene. Germline CDR1 and CDR2: SGHDT and YYEEEE. Using reference TRBV5-6 and TRBJ2-3 for the parts outside the CDR3, the full variable domain is DAGVTQSPTHLIKTRGQQVTLRCSPKSGHDTVSWYQQALGQGPQFIFQYYEEEERQRGNFPDRFSGHQFPNYSSELNVNALLLGDSALYLCASSSQREGGDTQYFGPGTRLTVL.

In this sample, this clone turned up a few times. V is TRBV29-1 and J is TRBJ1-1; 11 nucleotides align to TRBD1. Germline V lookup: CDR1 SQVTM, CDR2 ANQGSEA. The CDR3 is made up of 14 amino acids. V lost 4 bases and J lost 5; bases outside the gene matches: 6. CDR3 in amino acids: CSVGTGGAGTEAFF. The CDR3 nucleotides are TGCAGCGTTGGGACAGGGGGCGCAGGAACTGAAGCTTTCTTT. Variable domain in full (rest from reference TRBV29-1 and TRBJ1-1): SAVISQKPSRDICQRGTSLTIQCQVDSQVTMMFWYRQQPGQSLTLIATANQGSEATYESGFVIDKFPISRPNLTFSTLTVSNMSPEDSSIYLCSVGTGGAGTEAFFGQGTRLTVV.

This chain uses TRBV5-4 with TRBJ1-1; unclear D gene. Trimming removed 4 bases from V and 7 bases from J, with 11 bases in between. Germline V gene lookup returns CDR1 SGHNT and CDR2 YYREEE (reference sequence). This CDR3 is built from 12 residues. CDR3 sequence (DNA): TGTGCCAGCAGCACAGCCTTGGGTGAAGCTTTCTTT. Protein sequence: CASSTALGEAFF.